The following is a TCR beta chain sequence with its context. The antigen is unknown. The naive CD8 subset, CD45RO-negative cells positively selected for CCR7, excluded terminally differentiated effector memory CD45RA+ cells. Donors included only healthy HIV-negative adults lacking recent acute infections or vaccinations. There were only Caucasian adults among the donors, and all lived in Nashville, Tennessee. CDR1 is MDHEN and CDR2 is SYDVKM in the germline V gene. Trimming removed 11 bases from V and 5 bases from J, with 21 bases in between. This CDR3 contains 14 residues. The data stem from a study of shared clonotypes between healthy human individuals. About the research overall: Three plates each covered CD4 naive and memory; CD8 naive two, CD8 memory one. Overall study findings and caveats: Compared with memory subsets, naive subsets generally had larger estimated richness.

The data were produced by immunoSEQ multiplex PCR, yet TCRdb's version contains in-frame clones alone and is incomplete. Seen here are 800,000 or so clones, around 96% observed once, and the top ten hold roughly 0.23%. The specimen was naive CD8+ T cells sorted from blood. V usage is TRBV28 and J usage is TRBJ2-5; D possibly corresponds to TRBD1 (5 bases). The sequence derives from a man aged 25 to 40 in good health. As DNA, the CDR3 is TGTGCCTGTGAAGCAGGGCTCGGAAGTGAGACCCAGTACTTC. It specifies CACEAGLGSETQYF.